This T cell receptor beta chain derives from a study of Graves' ophthalmopathy and Graves' hyperthyroidism listed by TCRdb under 2018. The study in broad terms: Peripheral blood was collected at initial diagnosis, prior to any treatment. To tell Graves' ophthalmopathy apart from Graves' hyperthyroidism, and to predict which patients would progress to ophthalmopathy, the study relied on TCR beta repertoire signatures. In total, approximately 140 blood samples were TCR-sequenced: fewer than 50 ophthalmopathy, some 80 hyperthyroidism and about 17 hyperthyroidism-to-ophthalmopathy patients. A discovery set of 90 to 100 patients (around 40 ophthalmopathy, about 55 stable hyperthyroidism) was enrolled to explore V-J signatures distinguishing ophthalmopathy from hyperthyroidism. An independent validation cohort was composed of fewer than 20 hyperthyroidism patients and around 16 patients who later progressed from hyperthyroidism to ophthalmopathy. In more than five hyperthyroidism patients, the T-cell repertoires found in thyroid tissue were compared with those found in blood. After sampling, hyperthyroidism patients received methimazole starting at 30 mg daily, and ophthalmopathy patients received high-dose intravenous methylprednisolone. The 100 discovery patients were randomly split 7:3 into training and test sets.

Overall study outcomes, separate from this receptor: In cross-validation, the 13-signature model distinguished ophthalmopathy from stable hyperthyroidism with around 90% sensitivity and 81.08% specificity, while in the test set the corresponding values were about 80% and 75%. In validation, the model predicted ophthalmopathy progression with roughly 68% sensitivity and around 72% specificity; more than ten predicted patients were CT-confirmed with GO in a median of around 6.5 months. Sample size was not predetermined statistically, and investigators were not blinded to group allocation. Most of the expanded thyroid clonotypes with a frequency above 0.001 were also detected in blood, and it was suggested that the thyroid immune response may be reflected by blood repertoires.

For repertoire sequencing, TCR beta CDR3 regions were amplified from RNA transcripts. A first-round RT-PCR used HTBI primers with the Qiagen OneStep RT-PCR kit, followed by a second-round multiplex PCR, size selection and purification. Libraries were sequenced on an Illumina HiSeq2000 using paired-end 100 bp reads. Turning to the authors' computational methods: SOAPnuke was used to process the reads, throwing out any read that had adapters, had uncalled bases, had a mean Phred below 15, or lacked an exact constant-primer or identifier match. COPE v1.2.5 was used to merge high-quality paired reads. Each unique nucleotide sequence was treated as a clonotype, and MiTCR v1.1 was used to align the clonotypes to the IMGT TRB V, D and J references. Only V-J combinations with frequency above 0.0001 were analysed, covering 99% to 99.2% of repertoires. A TCR clonal expansion and chaos score per V-J combination was defined as the ratio of F50 clonal expansion to chaos observed in the TCRdist matrix. Welch's t-statistics and random forest were used to reduce features to about a dozen V-J combinations, which were fed into a naive Bayes classifier. Thyroid-blood repertoire similarity was quantified with the Morisita-Horn index. Clones were called with MiXCR by TCRdb after fastp trimmed the public reads at Q25, and only in-frame beta chains were retained. Each CDR3 protein appears once, grouped with its most common genes and DNA. The V and J calls here are based on TCRdb, not the publication. This sample gives hundreds of thousands of distinct CDR3 sequences in total; about 24% of them show up just once. The top ten constitute 7.1% of the sample.

This clonotype was recorded many times. The antigen this receptor binds is unknown. It has no much larger one-base neighbor in the sample; base qualities were not kept. V gives up 8 bases and J gives up 2 bases, and the segment between their germline ends measures 9 bases. CDR1 is given as SNHLY and CDR2 as FYNNEI, both from the germline V gene. Spanning cysteine to phenylalanine, the CDR3 consists of 12 amino acids. CDR3 DNA is the only sequence kept; it has 36 bases, read in frame from the first base. A patient counted as having stable hyperthyroidism if there was no progression to ophthalmopathy within 18 months of follow-up. The hyperthyroidism patients were 18 to 65 years old and newly diagnosed, with a disease duration of less than 2 months. Anyone with other autoimmune diseases, uncontrolled infections, pregnancy or lactation was excluded from the study. Diagnosis was based on clinical symptoms, serum thyroxine, TRAb, thyroid ultrasound and orbital computed tomography. PBMCs were isolated from more than 8 ml of fresh peripheral blood by Ficoll-Paque density gradient centrifugation. Trizol reagent was used to extract the total RNA, and its quality was then checked on an Agilent 2100 Bioanalyzer.

The rearranged segments are TRBV2 and TRBJ1-1, with the D gene not confidently named. Source material: peripheral blood. This sequence originates from a woman between 18 and 29 years old with stable Graves' hyperthyroidism. Some clones in this sample may be carry-over from other donors' samples. Donor details come from another sample of the same person, matched by shared clones. This receptor carries the CDR3 CASLPENTEAFF. Read as DNA, the sequence is TGTGCCAGCCTCCCCGAAAACACTGAAGCTTTCTTT.